Presented here are 12 T cell receptor beta chains from one specimen sequenced in a study of Ad26.COV2.S vaccination and SARS-CoV-2 variants (dated by TCRdb to about 2021). Taken with the paper, the label for treatment or condition translates to: some 19 received Ad26.COV2.S at low or high dose, single or two shots; roughly 5 received placebo; per-sample allocation not given. For vaccine and placebo recipients, the sequenced repertoires came from samples collected on day 63 after the first injection. Receptor amplification or capture employed the immunoSEQ multiplex PCR assay. As stored in TCRdb, this immuneACCESS dataset retains in-frame rearrangements with V and J assigned. A fraction of the clones does not appear; measured against another copy, unresolved V genes explain less than half of the discrepancy, and the remainder lacks a known reason. The sample contains 350,000 to 400,000 clones, 70% to 90% of them found a single time. The ten largest make up 3.5% of the sample.

This material consisted of peripheral blood, taken in a trial of Ad26.COV2.S vaccine versus placebo. These receptors were collected from a person between 18 and 65 years old who received the Ad26.COV2.S COVID-19 vaccine or a placebo.

This rearrangement joins TRBV6-5 to TRBJ1-2; weak D call: TRBD1 (5 bases). The germline V and J ends were trimmed by 2 bases and 6 bases, with 10 bases remaining between them. This CDR3 has 13 amino acids. CDR1 MNHEY and CDR2 SVGAGI come from the germline V gene. CDR3 bases: TGTGCCAGCAGTTACATGGCAGGGAATGGCTACACCTTC. Protein: CASSYMAGNGYTF.

The V and J genes are TRBV7-8 and TRBJ1-3; 10 bases are shared with TRBD1. Unmatched junction bases numbered 12, after V lost 3 bases and J lost 4 bases. This CDR3 is 18 amino acids long. Germline V gene sequence: CDR1 SGHVS, CDR2 FQNEAQ. The CDR3 sequence: CASSFPGDRGLAGNTIYF. The CDR3 nucleotides read TGTGCCAGCAGCTTCCCAGGCGACAGGGGGCTAGCAGGAAACACCATATATTTT.

The chain joins TRBV5-6 to TRBJ1-2; D remains unclear. Germline CDR1 and CDR2: SGHDT and YYEEEE. CDR3 length: 16 amino acids. Trimming removed 0 bases at V and 0 bases at J, with 12 bases between. The CDR3 sequence: CASSLDTDPPNYGYTF. As DNA, the CDR3 is TGTGCCAGCAGCTTGGACACCGATCCTCCTAACTATGGCTACACCTTC.

The V and J genes are TRBV5-1 and TRBJ1-2, with D possibly TRBD1 on 6 matching bases. The germline V gene has CDR1 SGHRS and CDR2 YFSETQ. This CDR3 contains 12 residues. V was clipped by 3 bases and J by 7 bases, with 10 bases between them. In DNA form, the CDR3 reads TGCGCCAGCAGCTCGGGGACATTTGGCTACACCTTC. Residues: CASSSGTFGYTF.

The chain links TRBV6-2 or TRBV6-3 to TRBJ1-2; D unclear. V was clipped by 2 bases and J by 0 bases, with 7 bases between them. Germline CDR1 reads MNHEY; CDR2 reads SVGEGT. The CDR3 consists of 14 residues. This CDR3 reads CASSYPDPNYGYTF. CDR3 coding DNA: TGTGCCAGCAGTTACCCTGATCCTAACTATGGCTACACCTTC.

The genes are TRBV19 and TRBJ1-5, with D tentatively TRBD1 (6 bases). Germline V gives CDR1 LNHDA, CDR2 SQIVND (reference sequence). CDR3 length equals 15 residues. The V end lost 3 bases, the J end lost 4 bases, and 13 bases lay between the germline ends. CDR3 region: CASSMHRVDNQPQHF. DNA of the CDR3: TGTGCCAGTAGTATGCACAGGGTAGATAATCAGCCCCAGCATTTT.

This chain connects TRBV18 to TRBJ2-7, with 8 positions matching TRBD1. The CDR3 spans 14 residues. V was pared by 2 bases and J by 3 bases, with 3 bases of the junction left unmatched. Germline V lookup: CDR1 KGHSH, CDR2 LQKENI. The CDR3 reads CASSPVTGDYEQYF. The CDR3 nucleotides read TGTGCCAGCTCACCAGTGACAGGGGACTACGAGCAGTACTTC.

This chain connects TRBV2 to TRBJ1-2, with no clear D. The V end was cut by 8 bases, the J end by 8 bases, with 6 bases between. CDR1 and CDR2 (germline): SNHLY, FYNNEI. The CDR3 spans 9 residues. CDR3 in DNA: TGTGCCAGCGGGAGGGGCTACACCTTC. Translating gives CASGRGYTF.

This chain uses TRBV5-8 with TRBJ1-5, with D possibly matching TRBD1 (6 bases). CDR3 size: 17 residues. Germline V lookup: CDR1 SGHTS, CDR2 YDEGEE. V lost 0 bases and J lost 4, with 17 bases in between. CDR3 residues: CASSLGHLGTLNQPQHF. CDR3 coding DNA: TGTGCCAGCAGCTTGGGCCACCTTGGGACACTTAATCAGCCCCAGCATTTT.

Points on this clone: The sample carries other DNA sequences with the same CDR3. The rearrangement links TRBV9 to TRBJ2-5, with TRBD2 matching 7 bases. V dropped 0 bases and J dropped 1; count of bases not matched to a gene: 6. Germline loops: CDR1 SGDLS, CDR2 YYNGEE. The CDR3 has 16 amino acids. CDR3 region: CASSVGPGGSQETQYF. The CDR3 region has the DNA TGTGCCAGCAGCGTAGGGCCGGGGGGATCCCAAGAGACCCAGTACTTC.

The V and J genes are TRBV4-1 and TRBJ1-5, with a weak D call TRBD1 (6 bases). CDR3 length equals 15 residues. CDR1 is MGHRA and CDR2 is YSYEKL in the germline V gene. Trimming cost V 4 bases and J 12 bases, with 22 bases left between them. CDR3 residues: CASSRSDSPTEIQHF. The CDR3 coding sequence is TGCGCCAGCAGCCGTTCGGACAGCCCGACTGAAATCCAGCATTTT.

The rearrangement joins TRBV27 to TRBJ2-7, with 8 positions matching TRBD1. This CDR3 has 14 residues. Germline assignment: CDR1 MNHEY and CDR2 SMNVEV (reference sequence). The V and J ends lost 2 bases and 4 bases, in that order; junction bases with no gene match: 4. The CDR3 nucleotides read TGTGCCAGCAGTTTAGCCGACAGGGGATACGAGCAGTACTTC. This gives the protein CASSLADRGYEQYF.